The sample holds many counts of the clone carrying this T cell receptor (beta chain). Its antigen remains unknown. Individual cDNA molecules received unique molecular identifiers during library preparation. TCRdb fed the 5' RACE reads into MiXCR, producing one record per CDR3 protein. Of approximately 69,000 distinct CDR3 sequences listed, approximately 10% were seen once; the top ten hold roughly 6.1%. The CDR3 totals 15 residues. Trimming cost V 0 bases and J 3 bases; bases outside gene matches: 1. Germline CDR1 and CDR2: KGHSH and LQKENI. This entry belongs to a study of early T cells in non-severe SARS-CoV-2 infection. Study background: From unsorted whole blood, bulk RNA was sequenced, and the chains remained unpaired. Overall study findings and caveats: Reliance on VDJdb matching favored anti-spike CD8 responses; private and CD4 specificities were missed.

The chain couples TRBV18 to TRBJ2-3, with 9 bases that match TRBD2. This clonotype originated in an adult who was a healthcare worker with PCR-confirmed SARS-CoV-2 infection or an uninfected control (not recorded which). The material sequenced was whole blood. CDR3 loop: CASSPPSGRTDTQYF. Here the CDR3 DNA reads TGTGCCAGCTCACCACCGAGCGGGAGGACAGATACGCAGTATTTT.